This TCR beta chain was found in a study of T cells in Graves' hyperthyroidism and ophthalmopathy. Study conclusions and caveats: Most expanded thyroid clonotypes above 0.001 also appeared in blood.

CDR1 SGHDT and CDR2 YYEEEE come from the germline V gene. The CDR3 is 11 amino acids. After removal of 4 bases from V and 14 bases from J, the junction contained 3 bases not matched to a gene. Researchers took RNA transcripts and amplified the TCR beta CDR3 regions from them. Primed by the HTBI set, a first-round RT-PCR was run on the TCR CDR3. From the multiplex PCR reads, TCRdb called clonotypes with MiXCR, one entry per CDR3 protein. The sample has about 840,000 distinct CDR3 sequences, 35% to 40% seen once. A lack of ophthalmopathy progression within 18 months defined stable Graves' hyperthyroidism. At least ten counts were recorded for this clonotype. Its antigen is not known.

The sequenced sample consisted of blood. V usage is TRBV5-6 and J usage is TRBJ1-6; TRBD1 matches at 7 bases. This sequence originates from a man in his late teens or twenties with Graves' hyperthyroidism. CDR3 in DNA: TGTGCCAGCAGCCGCAGGGGGGCCCTCCACTTT. This sequence encodes CASSRRGALHF.